The rows below give T cell receptor beta chains drawn from one sample of a study of T cell repertoires in cytomegalovirus infection. A single record per CDR3 protein comes from TCRdb applying MiXCR to the reads. Of tens of thousands of distinct CDR3 sequences in the sample, roughly 19% were seen once. Which antigens these TCRs recognize remains unknown. The source was CD8+ T cells from cultured PBMCs, collected from culture after CMV antigen stimulation. These receptors were collected from a human donor in good health (CMV status not recorded). Some clones in this sample may be carry-over from other donors' samples. CDR3s include the opening cysteine and the closing phenylalanine or tryptophan. The order of the fields is CDR3 protein, V gene, clone size. The size entry is marked missing in some rows and otherwise reads once, few, many or a size class.

CASSLDPSGSANEQFF | TRBV7-9 | few
CASTGTSGMDEQFF | TRBV12-3/TRBV12-4 | few
CASRTGTGPGDEQFF | TRBV7-2 | many
CASSLAGGARNEQFF | TRBV5-8 | -
CASSFQGPSYEQYF | TRBV11-1 | -
CASSIGSGENQPQHF | TRBV19 | -
CSARGGYNSPLHF | TRBV29-1 | -
CASSSDGRGEWFF | TRBV7-2 | many
CSASPGGPSYEQYF | TRBV20-1 | -
CASSLDTGPGANVLTF | TRBV7-9 | medium-sized
CATSREGPNEKLFF | TRBV15 | few
CASSFGFSIQGYGYTF | TRBV12-3/TRBV12-4 | -
CATSRNEDEQYF | TRBV15 | few
CVSGTWGQGTYNEQFF | TRBV7-2 | -
CASSSRSLAGGGNEQFF | TRBV7-9 | many
CASSQETSGGLTGELFF | TRBV4-1 | few
CSARDDVGGTAYEQYF | TRBV20-1 | -
CASSYGGGPYEQYF | TRBV6-2/TRBV6-3 | -
CASSFGGSTDTQYF | TRBV7-9 | many
CASSPPSGGVEGETQYF | TRBV18 | many
CASTNRTSGRNEQFF | TRBV6-2/TRBV6-3 | few
CASSVDNEQFF | TRBV9 | -
CASSYVPSGPQPGELFF | TRBV6-6 | many
CASSSEGQGNSPLHF | TRBV11-3 | -
CASSQVIGPDQPQHF | TRBV4-1 | once
CASSLGRGPQETQYF | TRBV7-6 | many
CASSPQGEAFF | TRBV6-6 | few
CASSLLDGELFF | TRBV19 | once
CASSLSLNSPLHF | TRBV7-2 | few
CASSLGLAVTYEQYF | TRBV7-2 | many
CASSPGMGYEQYF | TRBV4-1 | few
CASSPPGDTDTQYF | TRBV7-9 | few
CASSFELGTEAFF | TRBV7-4 | few
CASSQDPWASGEQYF | TRBV4-1 | few
CASSPARDRGADTQYF | TRBV7-9 | few
CAWSVPWEDIQYF | TRBV30 | -
CASSLMNSGANVLTF | TRBV7-9 | -
CASSLGTGKKNNEQFF | TRBV6-1 | few
CASSVSAAYEQYF | TRBV4-3 | -
CASSLWDTDDEQYF | TRBV7-9 | many
CASSPRDRGNSEQYF | TRBV9 | few
CASTQGLARDGEQFF | TRBV7-8 | many
CASSSLAGGLNEQFF | TRBV4-3 | -